This T cell receptor beta chain is from a study of graft-versus-host responses after intestinal transplantation. Study-level background: Induction using anti-thymocyte globulin, followed by tacrolimus and steroids for roughly 3 years, was given to all recipients.

The study's findings and limits: Graft-donor T cell macrochimerism in patients accompanied high graft-versus-host to host-versus-graft clonal ratios in allografts.

CDR3 length equals 15 residues. Points on this clone: As yet, its antigen is unknown.

Sequencing was performed with immunoSEQ multiplex PCR; in TCRdb, only in-frame clones are kept and a portion is missing. The table includes 84,000 or so clones, just under 95% detected once. The source was unstimulated CD8+ T cells sorted from spleen or lymph node cells, collected before transplant. The sequence came from a human donor who was the organ donor for an intestinal transplant. This chain joins TRBV21-1 and TRBJ1-2. TRBV21-1 is marked as a pseudogene. The chain's CDR3 is CASSSTIALYYGYTF. The CDR3 bases are TGTGCCAGCAGCAGCACCATAGCCCTCTACTATGGCTACACCTTC.